This TCR beta chain is drawn from a study of blood T cell repertoires in COVID-19. Study summary: Samples came from the United States, Italy and Spain, spanning acute and convalescent COVID-19.

The CDR3 spans 16 residues. The germline V gene has CDR1 SGHRS and CDR2 YFSETQ. J lost 7 bases, V lost 3 bases, and 8 bases had no gene match. Original analysis: Estimates of nucleated cell counts were drawn from the amplification of reference gene primers. Only in-frame clones appear in the TCRdb table, and some are missing; sequencing was by immunoSEQ multiplex PCR. V and J calls and clone size are as listed in that table; D and trimming were resolved from the DNA. Altogether some 350,000 clones are present, about 83% being singletons, with the ten largest covering around 3%. The source is a man aged 25 to 40 with active or convalescent COVID-19. Source material: peripheral blood. J is TRBJ1-6 and V is TRBV5-1; 9 nucleotides agree with TRBD1. The CDR3 here is CASSSGQGILNSPLHF. CDR3 nucleotide sequence: TGCGCCAGCAGCTCGGGACAGGGAATTTTGAATTCACCCCTCCACTTT.